The next 20 T cell receptor beta chains were all read from a single sample in a study of vaccination and CD4 T cells after COVID-19. The study sequenced cultured CD4+ T cell DNA using the Oncomine TCR Beta short-read assay. One entry per CDR3 protein, called by TCRdb with MiXCR from the PCR reads. The table includes about 12,000 distinct CDR3 sequences, around 50% detected once. Documented treatment: 10-day PBMC culture with coronavirus spike peptide pools or control peptides (ViraFEST assay). No cognate antigen is known for these TCRs. What was sequenced was CD4+ T cells from blood, cultured in vitro. All receptors come from a human donor who had recovered from COVID-19.

The chain links TRBV15 to TRBJ2-7; D might be TRBD2 (5 bases). The CDR3 is 14 amino acids. The V end lost 5 bases, the J end lost 2 bases, and 13 bases lay between the germline ends. CDR1 is LNHNV, CDR2 YYDKDF, per germline (reference sequence). The CDR3 bases are TGTGCCACCAGCCTGAGGGCCGGAACCTACGAGCAGTACTTC. Protein product: CATSLRAGTYEQYF. Looking up the rest from reference TRBV15 and TRBJ2-7 gives the full variable domain: DAMVIQNPRYQVTQFGKPVTLSCSQTLNHNVMYWYQQKSSQAPKLLFHYYDKDFNNEADTPDNFQSRRPNTSFCFLDIRSPGLGDTAMYLCATSLRAGTYEQYFGPGTRLTVT.

This clonotype was counted a single time. This rearrangement joins TRBV6-2 or TRBV6-3 to TRBJ2-3; D remains ambiguous. Germline loops: CDR1 MNHEY, CDR2 SVGEGT. The CDR3 is 12 residues long. V dropped 7 bases and J dropped 4 bases, with 9 bases sitting between them. In nucleotides, the CDR3 is TGTGCCAGCATGAGTATTTCAGATACGCAGTATTTT. Residues: CASMSISDTQYF.

The chain combines TRBV7-9 with TRBJ2-1; no clear D. The J call could be wrong; TRBJ2-7 is a better fit for the DNA end. This CDR3 spans 12 amino acids. In germline, CDR1 is SEHNR, CDR2 FQNEAQ (reference sequence). DNA of the CDR3: TGTGCCAGCAGCGTAGTTACCTACGAGCAGTACTTC. It encodes CASSVVTYEQYF.

The rearrangement joins TRBV6-1 to TRBJ1-1; maybe TRBD1 (6 bases). The CDR3 has 13 amino acids. V lost 7 bases and J 0 bases, leaving 9 bases between the germline ends. Germline V CDR1 and CDR2: MNHNS, SASEGT. Here the CDR3 DNA reads TGTGCCAGCAAACAGGGATTGAACACTGAAGCTTTCTTT. This codes for CASKQGLNTEAFF.

This CDR3 is CSARGTSGRSSYNEQFF. The CDR3 nucleotides are TGCAGTGCTAGGGGGACTAGCGGGAGATCTTCCTACAATGAGCAGTTCTTC. J is TRBJ2-1 and V is TRBV20-1, with 14 bases that match TRBD2. V lost 3 bases, J lost 1 base, and 5 bases stayed unmatched. This CDR3 has 17 residues. Germline CDR1 and CDR2: DFQATT and SNEGSKA (reference sequence).

A few counts support this clonotype. This chain uses TRBV19 with TRBJ1-2, with TRBD1 matching over 8 bases. This CDR3 is built from 13 residues. Losses at the gene ends were 4 bases for V and 6 bases for J; bases not matched to a gene: 4. Germline V gene data show CDR1 as LNHDA and CDR2 as SQIVND (reference sequence). The CDR3: CASSRGQEDGYTF. CDR3 DNA: TGTGCCAGTAGTAGGGGACAGGAGGATGGCTACACCTTC.

V usage is TRBV7-8 and J usage is TRBJ2-5; no reliable D call. Trimming took 5 bases from V and 2 from J, leaving 6 bases between them. From germline, CDR1 is SGHVS and CDR2 FQNEAQ. The CDR3 contains 12 residues. This chain's CDR3 is CASSAGQETQYF. In DNA, the CDR3 is TGTGCCAGCAGCGCCGGGCAAGAGACCCAGTACTTC.

The chain links TRBV19 to TRBJ2-5, with unresolved D. The V end lost 4 bases, the J end lost 1 base, and 7 bases lay between the germline ends. CDR3 length: 13 residues. Germline V gene data show CDR1 as LNHDA and CDR2 as SQIVND (reference sequence). The CDR3 DNA sequence: TGTGCCAGTAGTAGGGCGACCCAAGAGACCCAGTACTTC. This gives the protein CASSRATQETQYF.

The chain uses TRBV10-3 and TRBJ2-3; TRBD2 matches 7 bases. V lost 4 bases to trimming and J lost 2 bases; unmatched junction nucleotides: 12. Per germline, CDR1 ENHRY and CDR2 SYGVKD. The CDR3 length is 17 residues. The CDR3 region has the DNA TGTGCCATCAGTGTATTGGGGGGACTACTCACCACAGATACGCAGTATTTT. Translation: CAISVLGGLLTTDTQYF.

The chain recombines TRBV5-1 with TRBJ1-1, with D perhaps TRBD1 (6 bases). The CDR3 loop spans 15 amino acids. The V end was cut by 0 bases, the J end by 2 bases, with 11 bases between. Germline lookup yields CDR1 SGHRS and CDR2 YFSETQ. The CDR3 reads CASSLAGQPNTEAFF. For the CDR3, the DNA is TGCGCCAGCAGCTTGGCCGGACAGCCTAACACTGAAGCTTTCTTT.

This chain joins TRBV19 and TRBJ2-7; 9 nucleotides align to TRBD1. The CDR3 spans 14 residues. V lost 5 bases to trimming and J lost 8 bases; unmatched junction nucleotides: 10. Germline CDR1 reads LNHDA; CDR2 reads SQIVND (reference sequence). The CDR3 bases are TGTGCCAGTAGTGCGGGGGACAGGGCGGGACAGCAGTACTTC. The encoded protein is CASSAGDRAGQQYF.

The chain has TRBV19 and TRBJ1-6; D gene uncertain. Trimming removed 8 bases at V and 5 bases at J, with 10 bases between. In germline, CDR1 is LNHDA, CDR2 SQIVND (reference sequence). The length of the CDR3 is 13 residues. The CDR3 spells CASQTRHNSPLHF. Here the CDR3 DNA reads TGTGCCAGTCAGACAAGACATAATTCACCCCTCCACTTT.

This clonotype was observed a single time. This chain connects TRBV6-1 to TRBJ1-1; 9 nucleotides agree with TRBD1. Germline assignment: CDR1 MNHNS and CDR2 SASEGT. This CDR3 spans 14 amino acids. V lost 6 bases to trimming and J lost 5 bases; unmatched junction nucleotides: 7. CDR3 sequence reads: CASRLQGAGTEAFF. CDR3 DNA: TGTGCCAGCAGATTACAGGGGGCTGGTACTGAAGCTTTCTTT.

J is TRBJ2-7 and V is TRBV6-1, with D perhaps matching TRBD1 (6 bases). CDR3 length: 13 residues. The germline gives CDR1 MNHNS, CDR2 SASEGT. V was trimmed by 5 bases and J by 2 bases, leaving 10 bases between them. CDR3 coding DNA: TGTGCCAGCAGTCCCAGGGGCCCCTACGAGCAGTACTTC. Protein sequence: CASSPRGPYEQYF.

The J gene is TRBJ2-5, the V gene TRBV7-6; TRBD2 matches 10 bases. Germline loops: CDR1 SGHVS, CDR2 FNYEAQ. CDR3 length: 16 residues. The J segment lost 5 bases and the V segment lost 5 bases, leaving 11 bases of the junction unmatched. CDR3 loop: CASSASSGSVWETQYF. In DNA form, the CDR3 reads TGTGCCAGCAGCGCCTCTAGCGGGAGTGTCTGGGAGACCCAGTACTTC.

CDR3 DNA sequence: TGCAGTGCTAGAGAGGTTTCCGGCTACACCTTC. It translates to CSAREVSGYTF. The chain combines TRBV20-1 with TRBJ1-2; D gene ambiguous. Trimming stripped 0 bases from V and 8 bases from J, with 7 bases between. This CDR3 has 11 amino acids. Germline lookup yields CDR1 DFQATT and CDR2 SNEGSKA (reference sequence).

CDR3 region: CAISESWDRGETQYF. The DNA of the CDR3 is TGTGCCATCAGTGAGTCTTGGGACAGGGGGGAGACCCAGTACTTC. This chain connects TRBV10-3 to TRBJ2-5, with TRBD1 matching 11 bases. The germline V gene encodes CDR1 ENHRY and CDR2 SYGVKD. V lost 0 bases and J lost 5; bases outside the gene matches: 2. CDR3 size: 15 residues.

The chain carries TRBV11-2 and TRBJ1-1; the D is unclear. Trimming shortened V by 4 bases and J by 6 bases, and 18 bases separated the two germline ends. The V gene's germline CDR1 is SGHAT and CDR2 FQNNGV. CDR3 size: 15 residues. CDR3 protein: CASSSDRGIGPEAFF. CDR3 in DNA: TGTGCCAGCAGCTCCGACCGAGGTATAGGCCCTGAAGCTTTCTTT.

This chain uses TRBV6-2 or TRBV6-3 with TRBJ2-7; D not resolved. Germline V gene data show CDR1 as MNHEY and CDR2 as SVGEGT. This CDR3 comprises 14 residues. V gave up 2 bases and J gave up 0 bases, with 8 bases separating them. The CDR3 reads CASSYRATSYEQYF. CDR3 DNA sequence: TGTGCCAGCAGTTACCGTGCCACCTCCTACGAGCAGTACTTC.

The sample holds a few counts of this clonotype. The chain combines TRBV20-1 with TRBJ1-4, with D maybe TRBD1 (6 bases). The CDR3 is made up of 14 amino acids. V was clipped by 3 bases and J by 3 bases, with 11 bases between them. Germline V gene sequence: CDR1 DFQATT, CDR2 SNEGSKA (reference sequence). The CDR3 reads CSASTGNSNEKLFF. In DNA form, the CDR3 reads TGCAGTGCTAGTACAGGGAATTCTAATGAAAAACTGTTTTTT.